This T cell receptor beta chain is drawn from a study of shared clonotypes between healthy human individuals. Background on the study: Each donor's CD4 naive and CD4 memory cells filled three plates apiece, CD8 naive two, and CD8 memory one.

General observations from the study: Sequencing depth was expected to affect clonotype sharing among donors. When compared with the clonotypes that were shared by all four sorted-subset donors, the non-shared clonotypes turned out to have lower generation probabilities.

Splitting of each subset's genomic DNA was done evenly across several immunoSEQ plates. The table came from immunoSEQ multiplex PCR; TCRdb's copy has only in-frame clones and leaves some out. Of millions of clones listed, about 95% were seen once; the top ten hold roughly 1%. Naivety among CD8 cells was defined by CD45RO negativity and positive CCR7 selection, thereby excluding terminally differentiated effector memory CD45RA+ cells. A note on this clone: Antigen unknown.

What was sequenced was naive CD8+ T cells sorted from blood. The TCR comes from a man aged 18 to 29 in good health.

The CDR3 region is CASSYSMGTQPQHF. The CDR3 DNA reads TGTGCCAGCAGTTACTCGATGGGGACTCAGCCCCAGCATTTT. The rearrangement links TRBV6-5 to TRBJ1-5, with D perhaps TRBD1 (5 bases). CDR3 length: 14 amino acids. V lost 0 bases and J 6 bases, leaving 9 bases between the germline ends. The V gene's germline CDR1 is MNHEY and CDR2 SVGAGI.